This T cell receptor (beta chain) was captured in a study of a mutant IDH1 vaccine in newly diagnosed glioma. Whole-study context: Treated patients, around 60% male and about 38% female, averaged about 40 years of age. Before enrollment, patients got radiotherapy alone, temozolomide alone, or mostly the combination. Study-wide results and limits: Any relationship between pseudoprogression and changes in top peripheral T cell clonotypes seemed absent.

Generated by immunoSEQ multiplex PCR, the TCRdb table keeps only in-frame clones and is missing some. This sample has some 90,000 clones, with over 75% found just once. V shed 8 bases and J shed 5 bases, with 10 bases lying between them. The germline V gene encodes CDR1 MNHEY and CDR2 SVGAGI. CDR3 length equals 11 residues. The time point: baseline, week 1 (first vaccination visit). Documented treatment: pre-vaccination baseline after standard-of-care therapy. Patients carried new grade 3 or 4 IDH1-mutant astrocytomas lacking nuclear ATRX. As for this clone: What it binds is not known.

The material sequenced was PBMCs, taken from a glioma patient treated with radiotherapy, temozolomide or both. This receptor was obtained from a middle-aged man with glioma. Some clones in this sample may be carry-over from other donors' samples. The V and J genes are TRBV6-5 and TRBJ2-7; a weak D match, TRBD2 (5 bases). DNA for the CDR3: TGTGCCAGCGGTAACGGGGACGAGCAGTACTTC. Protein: CASGNGDEQYF.